Listed below are T cell receptor beta chains from one sample, sequenced in a study of regulatory T cells in long-lasting Graves disease. TCRdb re-called the multiplex PCR reads with MiXCR, one entry per CDR3 protein. This table holds around 300,000 distinct CDR3 sequences, around 20% found once. The sequencing here drew on peripheral blood mononuclear cells (PBMCs), taken when the disease was refractory, from a patient treated with antithyroid drugs. These receptors all come from a female donor with Graves disease. The CDR3 runs from the conserved cysteine through the conserved F or W. D genes are given only for firm matches. Some rows have no size entry. The others give once, few or many, or a class for an expanded clone.

.,TRBJ2-2,few,TRBV10-3,TGTGCCATCAGTGAGGCGGAGCCCGGGGAGCTGTTTTTT,CAISEAEPGELFF
.,TRBJ2-5,many,TRBV2,TGTGCCAGCAGTGTGACCACCCAAGAGACCCAGTACTTC,CASSVTTQETQYF
.,TRBJ1-1,.,TRBV7-9,TGTGCCAGCAGCTTAATGAACGGGGCTGAAGCTTTCTTT,CASSLMNGAEAFF
.,TRBJ1-1,.,TRBV29-1,TGCAGCGTGGAGCAGGGAATGTTTGCTTTCTTT,CSVEQGMFAFF
.,TRBJ1-1,few,TRBV27,TGTGTCACAAGCCGGGGGACTATGAACACTGAAGCTTTCTTT,CVTSRGTMNTEAFF
.,TRBJ1-6,many,TRBV6-1,TGTGCCAGCAGTGAAGCGATCAAGTCACCCCTCCACTTT,CASSEAIKSPLHF
.,TRBJ2-5,.,TRBV7-9,TGTGCCAGCAGCGTAGCCGGCCCACAAGAGACCCAGTACTTC,CASSVAGPQETQYF
.,TRBJ2-2,many,TRBV2,TGTGCCATCCCTAGAGACACCGGGGAGCTGTTTTTT,CAIPRDTGELFF
TRBD1,TRBJ1-6,many,TRBV7-2,TGTGCCAGCAGCTTTGGGACAGTGAATAATTCACCCCTCCACTTT,CASSFGTVNNSPLHF
TRBD2,TRBJ2-7,few,TRBV7-2,TGTGCCAGCAGCTTAGAAGCGACTAGCGGAAGTTACGAGCAGTACTTC,CASSLEATSGSYEQYF
.,TRBJ2-7,few,TRBV18,TGTGCCAGCTCACCACCCCTAGGGAACTACGAGCAGTACTTC,CASSPPLGNYEQYF
TRBD2,TRBJ2-7,few,TRBV3-1,TGTGCCAGCAGCCAAGACACTAGCGGGAGAGGGGCCTACGAGCAGTACTTC,CASSQDTSGRGAYEQYF
TRBD2,TRBJ2-3,many,TRBV27,TGTGCCAGCAGTCGAAGCGGGAGGGGCACAGATACGCAGTATTTT,CASSRSGRGTDTQYF
TRBD1,TRBJ2-5,.,TRBV20-1,TGCAGTGCTCCCGACAGGGATTCCCAAGAGACCCAGTACTTC,CSAPDRDSQETQYF
.,TRBJ1-3,few,TRBV12-3/TRBV12-4,TGTGCCAGCAGTTTAGTGTTGGTGGATGGAAACACCATATATTTT,CASSLVLVDGNTIYF
.,TRBJ2-7,few,TRBV5-5,TGTGCCAGCAGCTCGGATCCGGACATGATCTACGAGCAGTACTTC,CASSSDPDMIYEQYF
.,TRBJ1-2,many,TRBV24-1,TGTGCCACCAGTGAGGGGGTTACCTATGGCTACACCTTC,CATSEGVTYGYTF
.,TRBJ2-2,.,TRBV6-7,TGTGCCAGCAGTTACTCAGGACACATGAACACCGGGGAGCTGTTTTTT,CASSYSGHMNTGELFF
TRBD2,TRBJ2-5,many,TRBV20-1,TGCAGTGCTATTAGCGGGAGAGAGACCCAGTACTTC,CSAISGRETQYF
.,TRBJ2-7,.,TRBV15,TGTGCCACCAGCACCACCAGCGACTACGAGCAGTACTTC,CATSTTSDYEQYF
TRBD2,TRBJ2-7,many,TRBV20-1,TGCAGTGCTAGACTTACCGGGACTAGAGCCCACGAGCAGTACTTC,CSARLTGTRAHEQYF
TRBD2,TRBJ2-1,.,TRBV7-8,TGTGCCAGCAGCTTATTTGGGACTAGCGGGAGGAATGAGCAGTTCTTC,CASSLFGTSGRNEQFF
.,TRBJ1-1,many,TRBV27,TGTGCCAGCAGATCTCGATTACAGGGACGTTGGAACACTGAAGCTTTCTTT,CASRSRLQGRWNTEAFF
.,TRBJ2-5,.,TRBV7-3,TGTGCCAGCAGCCTCTCTTTTGGTAGGAGAGAAGAGACCCAGTACTTC,CASSLSFGRREETQYF
TRBD2,TRBJ2-2,.,TRBV30,TGTGCCTGGACTAGCGGCACCCACGGCACCGGGGAGCTGTTTTTT,CAWTSGTHGTGELFF
TRBD1,TRBJ2-2,.,TRBV7-2,TGTGCCAGCAGCCTCGACAGGGGCGTAAACACCGGGGAGCTGTTTTTT,CASSLDRGVNTGELFF
TRBD2,TRBJ2-5,.,TRBV7-2,TGTGCCAGCAGCTTTCGACTAGCGGGAGGGGGGGAGACCCAGTACTTC,CASSFRLAGGGETQYF
.,TRBJ2-2,.,TRBV18,TGTGCCAGCTCACCGACAAGGATCTCGAACACCGGGGAGCTGTTTTTT,CASSPTRISNTGELFF
.,TRBJ2-3,many,TRBV7-2,TGTGCCAGCAGGATAAGCACAGATACGCAGTATTTT,CASRISTDTQYF
.,TRBJ2-5,many,TRBV2,TGTGCCAGCAGTTGGCAGGGGAAGGGCCAAGAGACCCAGTACTTC,CASSWQGKGQETQYF
.,TRBJ2-7,many,TRBV27,TGTGCCAGCAGTTTATCGCGGAGTCAGCACGAGCAGTACTTC,CASSLSRSQHEQYF
TRBD1,TRBJ2-7,.,TRBV18,TGTGCCAGCCGTCCGTCGGGACAGACCTACGAGCAGTACTTC,CASRPSGQTYEQYF
TRBD2,TRBJ2-7,.,TRBV6-5,TGTGCCAGCAGTTACCCGGTAGGACTAGCGGGAGCATGGGAGCAGTACTTC,CASSYPVGLAGAWEQYF
.,TRBJ1-6,few,TRBV4-3,TGCGCCAGCAGCCAAGATAGGTTTGATAATTCACCCCTCCACTTT,CASSQDRFDNSPLHF
TRBD1,TRBJ1-1,many,TRBV11-3,TGTGCCAGCAGTCAGACAGGGACAGCCACTGAAGCTTTCTTT,CASSQTGTATEAFF
.,TRBJ2-7,.,TRBV2,TGTGCCAGCAGTCAGGGTAACTACGAGCAGTACTTC,CASSQGNYEQYF
.,TRBJ2-2,.,TRBV29-1,TGCAGCGTTGAAGCGGGACTGGACACCGGGGAGCTGTTTTTT,CSVEAGLDTGELFF
TRBD2,TRBJ2-2,.,TRBV20-1,TGCAGTGCTAGTGGACTAGCGGGAGTAGCCGGGGAGCTGTTTTTT,CSASGLAGVAGELFF
.,TRBJ2-6,.,TRBV19,TGTGCCAGTAGTAACGGAGGTCACTCTGGGGCCAACGTCCTGACTTTC,CASSNGGHSGANVLTF
TRBD1,TRBJ1-1,many,TRBV7-3,TGTGCCAGCAGCTTAACCCCGACAGGGGGCACTGAAGCTTTCTTT,CASSLTPTGGTEAFF
TRBD1,TRBJ1-1,.,TRBV5-1,TGCGCCAGCGGAGCCACAGGGGAGGGCACTGAAGCTTTCTTT,CASGATGEGTEAFF
.,TRBJ2-3,.,TRBV30,TGTGCCTGGAGCGTAGTGTTGGCCAACACAGATACGCAGTATTTT,CAWSVVLANTDTQYF
TRBD1,TRBJ1-2,many,TRBV30,TGTGCCTGGAGTACCGGGACAGGGCCCTATGGCTACACCTTC,CAWSTGTGPYGYTF
.,TRBJ1-1,many,TRBV13,TGTGCCAGCAGCTTAGGGCGGCCCAGGGCTGAAGCTTTCTTT,CASSLGRPRAEAFF
TRBD1,TRBJ2-2,many,TRBV5-6,TGTGCCAGCAGCTTTGGACAGGGGGACACCGGGGAGCTGTTTTTT,CASSFGQGDTGELFF
.,TRBJ1-1,.,TRBV19,TGTGCCAGTAAGGTCGGGGCAGGGAACACTGAAGCTTTCTTT,CASKVGAGNTEAFF
.,TRBJ2-5,many,TRBV7-2,TGTGCCAGCAGCCGCGATGGGGGGGAGACCCAGTACTTC,CASSRDGGETQYF
.,TRBJ2-7,many,TRBV20-1,TGCAGTGCTAGCGCGGGCTACGAGCAGTACTTC,CSASAGYEQYF
.,TRBJ1-1,few,TRBV30,TGTGCCTGGAGTGAAATCGGGGGAACTGAAGCTTTCTTT,CAWSEIGGTEAFF
.,TRBJ1-1,once,TRBV13,TGTGCCAGCAGCTCGATATTGAGGACAGCCAGTATGAACACTAAAGCTTTCTTT,CASSSILRTASMNTKAFF
.,TRBJ2-7,many,TRBV28,TGTGCCAGCAGTTTTTTAGAACAAGAGGGCTACGAGCAGTACTTC,CASSFLEQEGYEQYF